This T cell receptor (beta chain) was captured by sequencing in a study of blood T cell repertoires in COVID-19. At the level of the study: There were acute and convalescent COVID-19 samples, and they came from the United States, Italy and Spain. Nucleic acid was either cDNA or gDNA, and it came from T cells, B-cell-depleted T cells, or PBMCs.

This CDR3 contains 16 residues. Losses at the gene ends were 2 bases for V and 1 base for J; bases not matched to a gene: 4. The germline CDR1 and CDR2 sequences are SGDLS and YYNGEE. Original data processing: Estimation of nucleated cell counts relied on the amplification of reference gene primers. TCRdb keeps only in-frame clones here, not all; method: immunoSEQ multiplex PCR. Clonal size and the V and J genes are those of that table, whereas D and trimming came from the DNA. Among approximately 100,000 clones listed, 88% were seen once. Sequenced input: peripheral blood. The receptor's source is a woman aged 55 to 70 with acute or convalescent COVID-19. This sequence joins TRBV9 and TRBJ2-2, with 8 bases that match TRBD2. CDR3 sequence: CASSVSGILNTGELFF. DNA of the CDR3: TGTGCCAGCAGCGTTAGCGGGATCCTGAACACCGGGGAGCTGTTTTTT.